This T cell receptor (beta chain) is drawn from a study of T cells after posttransplantation cyclophosphamide. The study, taken as a whole, reports: Recipient CMV seropositivity and CMV reactivation strongly tracked TRB clonality. Skin or GI-infiltrating T cells shared few TRB sequences with blood. Donor-recipient repertoire similarity was low at 1-2 months, rising over year one.

Assay: immunoSEQ multiplex PCR; the TCRdb copy retains only in-frame clones and omits some. This repertoire shows over 7,500 clones, around nine tenths found once; its top ten account for roughly 29%. Methotrexate plus calcineurin inhibitor accompanied controls' myeloablative marrow transplants; sampling was 1 year later. Regarding this clone: Antigen: not known.

The junction had 11 bases not matched to a gene; V was cut back by 5 bases and J by 4 bases. Germline V gene sequence: CDR1 PRHDT, CDR2 FYEKMQ (reference sequence). The CDR3 runs 16 residues. The sequencing used PBMCs, collected after an allogeneic stem cell transplant with a calcineurin inhibitor and methotrexate. This clonotype originated in a male patient aged 30 to 39 who received an allogeneic stem cell transplant from an unrelated donor, was CMV-positive, and had no GVHD. These T cells may partly come from the graft donor. V is TRBV13 and J is TRBJ2-5; TRBD2 aligns across 9 bases. The CDR3 region has the DNA TGTGCCAGCAGCCTCTCTTTAGCGGGAGTTTCAGAGACCCAGTACTTC. Translated: CASSLSLAGVSETQYF.